The rows below give T cell receptor beta chains drawn from one sample of a study of T cells in Graves' hyperthyroidism and ophthalmopathy. TCRdb reprocessed the multiplex PCR reads with MiXCR, giving one entry per CDR3 protein. This sample has roughly 380,000 distinct CDR3 sequences, with roughly 15% found just once. Sequencing was done on a sample of blood. The origin of the receptors is a woman aged 18-29 years with Graves' hyperthyroidism. CDR3s include the opening cysteine and the closing phenylalanine or tryptophan. The D gene is left open where the match is weak. Size is omitted from some rows. Given values are once, few, many or a class for expanded clones.

J gene	clone size	V gene	D gene	CDR3 DNA	CDR3 protein
TRBJ2-3	many	TRBV6-2/TRBV6-3	.	TGTGCCAGCAGTCACGGGACAGATACGCAGTATTTT	CASSHGTDTQYF
TRBJ2-1	many	TRBV28	.	TGTGCCAGCAGCGGGACCATAGGGAATGAGCAGTTCTTC	CASSGTIGNEQFF
TRBJ2-3	many	TRBV12-3/TRBV12-4	TRBD2	TGTGCCAGCAGGGGAGGGACTAGCGGGATGGTGACAGATACGCAGTATTTT	CASRGGTSGMVTDTQYF
TRBJ2-1	.	TRBV5-8	.	TGTGCCAGCACCCCTCCGTTAGGGGCGGGGATCGGGTTTCCGTTCTTC	CASTPPLGAGIGFPFF
TRBJ1-2	many	TRBV28	TRBD1	TGTGCCAGTTCCTCCCTGACCGGGACAGCTTTCTATGGCTACACCTTC	CASSSLTGTAFYGYTF
TRBJ2-5	many	TRBV20-1	TRBD2	TGCAGTGCCTTATCACTAGCGGGAGGGCAAGAGACCCAGTACTTC	CSALSLAGGQETQYF
TRBJ1-2	.	TRBV20-1	.	TGCAGTGCTCCAGCGGTAAACTATGGCTACACCTTC	CSAPAVNYGYTF
TRBJ1-4	.	TRBV7-9	.	TGTGCCAGCAGCGTTACAGGGCTGACCCGCCGGGCTAATGAAAAACTGTTTTTT	CASSVTGLTRRANEKLFF
TRBJ2-7	few	TRBV9	.	TGTGCCAGCAGCGCACAACCCTTGGGGTCTGTCGGCGAGCAGTACTTC	CASSAQPLGSVGEQYF
TRBJ1-1	.	TRBV4-2	TRBD1	TGTGCCAGCAGCCAAGATAGGGACAGAATGAACACTGAAGCTTTCTTT	CASSQDRDRMNTEAFF
TRBJ1-3	few	TRBV28	.	TGTGCCAGCAGCTCTACAGGCAGGGCTGACACCATATATTTT	CASSSTGRADTIYF
TRBJ1-4	many	TRBV28	TRBD1	TGTGCCAGCAGGAAGACCAAAACAGGGGGAGGGGAAAAACTGTTTTTT	CASRKTKTGGGEKLFF
TRBJ1-1	many	TRBV30	TRBD1	TGTGCCTGGAGTGTATTCGGGACAGAAGCTGAAGCTTTCTTT	CAWSVFGTEAEAFF
TRBJ2-2	.	TRBV20-1	.	TGCAGTGCTAGAGCCGGGAGAAGGGTCACCGGGGAGCTGTTTTTT	CSARAGRRVTGELFF
TRBJ2-7	many	TRBV2	.	TGTGCCAGCAGTGAACAGGGGACACGGACGGGAAGCGAGCAGTACTTC	CASSEQGTRTGSEQYF
TRBJ1-3	many	TRBV7-8	.	TGTGCCAGCAGCTTAGCGGGGACCTGGATTGCTGGAAACACCATATATTTT	CASSLAGTWIAGNTIYF
TRBJ1-2	many	TRBV7-9	.	TGTGCCAGCAGCTTACCAAACGACAGGACCTATGGCTACACCTTC	CASSLPNDRTYGYTF
TRBJ2-1	.	TRBV11-1	.	TGTGCCAGCAGCCTCAGGAGCCCTTTAAACAATGAGCAGTTCTTC	CASSLRSPLNNEQFF
TRBJ1-1	.	TRBV19	.	TGTGCCAGTAGTGATTTTGTAACAGCCCGGGAAGCTTTCTTT	CASSDFVTAREAFF
TRBJ2-7	many	TRBV4-2	TRBD2	TGTGCCAGCAGCCAACCAACTAGCGGGAGTACGGGCGAGCAGTACTTC	CASSQPTSGSTGEQYF
TRBJ1-1	few	TRBV20-1	.	TGCAGTGCTAGAGAGAGGGAGAGGACTGAAGCTTTCTTT	CSARERERTEAFF
TRBJ2-7	many	TRBV7-2	.	TGTGCCAGCAGCTGGGCTAGCGAGACCTACGAGCAGTACTTC	CASSWASETYEQYF
TRBJ1-4	.	TRBV30	.	TGTGCCTGGAAGTGGGGGAGAATCAGAAATGAAAAACTGTTTTTT	CAWKWGRIRNEKLFF
TRBJ2-3	.	TRBV20-1	.	TGCAGTGCTAGATCTTTTGGTGGGGGCACAGATACGCAGTATTTT	CSARSFGGGTDTQYF
TRBJ1-1	.	TRBV6-4	.	TGTGCCAGCAGTGACTTCAGGGGAGTAACTTTCTTT	CASSDFRGVTFF
TRBJ2-7	.	TRBV5-1	.	TGCGCCAGCAGCTTGGTTGCGGGTATCGACGAGCAGTACTTC	CASSLVAGIDEQYF
TRBJ2-5	many	TRBV10-3	.	TGTGCCATCAGTGAGTCAGGGGGACAAGAGACCCAGTACTTC	CAISESGGQETQYF
TRBJ2-7	many	TRBV7-2	.	TGTGCCAGCATGGACGGCTCCTACGAGCAGTACTTC	CASMDGSYEQYF
TRBJ2-1	many	TRBV6-2/TRBV6-3	TRBD2	TGTGCCAGCAGATGGACTAGCGGGTACAATGAGCAGTTCTTC	CASRWTSGYNEQFF
TRBJ2-2	many	TRBV7-2	TRBD1	TGTGCCAGCAGCTTAAGGGACAGATTAAACACCGGGGAGCTGTTTTTT	CASSLRDRLNTGELFF
TRBJ1-1	few	TRBV4-2	TRBD1	TGTGCCAGCAGCCAAGAGATGGGACAGGGAATCATGAACACTGAAGCTTTCTTT	CASSQEMGQGIMNTEAFF
TRBJ1-4	.	TRBV4-1	.	TGCGCCAGCAGCCCTTCAACAGGGTTCGGGGAAAAACTGTTTTTT	CASSPSTGFGEKLFF
TRBJ1-1	.	TRBV18	.	TGTGCCAGCTCACCACCAGTCGGGGAGAACACGGAAGCTTTCTTT	CASSPPVGENTEAFF
TRBJ2-7	many	TRBV15	.	TGTGCCACCAGTGACTCTCGGGTAGACTACGAGCAGTACTTC	CATSDSRVDYEQYF
TRBJ2-1	many	TRBV29-1	TRBD1	TGCAGCGTTGAAGAACTAGACAGGGGGTTGGGGAATGAGCAGTTCTTC	CSVEELDRGLGNEQFF
TRBJ1-2	.	TRBV19	.	TGTGCCAGTAGTATAGTAGGAGGGAACTATGGCTACACCTTC	CASSIVGGNYGYTF
TRBJ2-1	once	TRBV20-1	.	TGCAGTGCTAGTAGAGCAACGCAAGGGGAATACAATGAGCAGTTCTTC	CSASRATQGEYNEQFF
TRBJ1-2	.	TRBV6-1	.	TGTGCCAGCAGTACAGGGCGGTCTTTTGGCTACACCTTC	CASSTGRSFGYTF
TRBJ2-2	.	TRBV6-1	.	TGTGCCAGCAGTGAGACAGTTACGAACACCGGGGAGCTGTTTTTT	CASSETVTNTGELFF
TRBJ1-5	many	TRBV6-2/TRBV6-3	.	TGTGCCAGCAGTTACTCGAGGGGGGCATGGCAGCCCCAGCATTTT	CASSYSRGAWQPQHF
TRBJ1-2	.	TRBV6-1	.	TGTGCCAGCAGTGAAAAGGGGGTCGCGAACTATGGCTACACCTTC	CASSEKGVANYGYTF
TRBJ2-1	many	TRBV5-1	TRBD2	TGCGCCAGCAGCTACGGACTAGCGGGAGCCAATGAGCAGTTCTTC	CASSYGLAGANEQFF
TRBJ1-5	.	TRBV4-1	.	TGCGCCAGCAGCCAAGACGCTACGGACAGAGGCCAGCCCCAGCATTTT	CASSQDATDRGQPQHF
TRBJ1-1	.	TRBV30	.	TGTACCTGGAATATGAACACTGAAGCTTTCTTT	CTWNMNTEAFF
TRBJ2-3	.	TRBV5-1	.	TGCGCCAGCAGCTTTGGGCAGGCGAGGGCAGATACGCAGTATTTT	CASSFGQARADTQYF
TRBJ1-2	many	TRBV2	.	TGTGCCAGCAGTGAAGGGGGGGCTCGGGGCTACACCTTC	CASSEGGARGYTF
TRBJ2-1	.	TRBV5-8	TRBD2	TGTGCCAGCAGCTCGGGACTAGCGGGATGGTCCTACAATGAGCAGTTCTTC	CASSSGLAGWSYNEQFF
TRBJ2-1	many	TRBV20-1	TRBD2	TGCAGTGCTAGAGGGGATAGCGGGAGGGCCAGAGGTGAGCAGTTCTTC	CSARGDSGRARGEQFF
TRBJ2-7	.	TRBV6-5	TRBD2	TGTGCCAGCAGTTACCTCGACCTAGCGGGAGTCGAGCAGTACTTC	CASSYLDLAGVEQYF